This is a list of T cell receptor beta chains from one sample in a study of blood T cell repertoires in COVID-19. Measured with immunoSEQ multiplex PCR; TCRdb has only the in-frame clones, and not every one. The table records some 71,000 clones, under 85% of them present only once. The sequenced sample consisted of peripheral blood. The origin of the receptors is a man over 45 with COVID-19, enrolled during active disease. Both conserved end residues are part of each CDR3. D genes are given only for firm matches. The listing skips clone size in some rows; elsewhere it reads once, few, many or a size class.

abundance,v_gene,j_gene,d_gene,CDR3aa,CDR3nt
-,TRBV7-9,TRBJ2-5,-,CASSSGTQYF,TGTGCCAGCAGCTCGGGAACCCAGTACTTC
-,TRBV6-1,TRBJ2-7,TRBD1,CASSDRGFSYEQYF,TGTGCCAGCAGTGACAGGGGGTTCTCCTACGAGCAGTACTTC
-,TRBV6-2/TRBV6-3,TRBJ1-5,-,CASSYTDSSAWPQHF,TGTGCCAGCAGTTACACCGACAGCTCTGCCTGGCCCCAGCATTTT
-,TRBV6-5,TRBJ1-1,-,CASTRGMNTEAFF,TGTGCCAGCACACGGGGGATGAACACTGAAGCTTTCTTT
-,TRBV23-1,TRBJ2-3,TRBD1,CASCRKDRGPEGTDTQYF,TGCGCCAGCTGCCGAAAGGACAGGGGGCCAGAGGGCACAGATACGCAGTATTTT
-,TRBV5-6,TRBJ2-1,TRBD1,CASSQDRGSYNEQFF,TGTGCCAGCAGCCAAGACAGGGGGTCCTACAATGAGCAGTTCTTC
-,TRBV3-1/TRBV3-2,TRBJ2-5,TRBD2,CASSPSGGAGTQYF,TGTGCCAGCAGCCCCTCGGGGGGGGCTGGGACCCAGTACTTC
-,TRBV7-9,TRBJ2-7,-,CASSLAGTSYEQYF,TGTGCCAGCAGCTTAGCGGGGACATCCTACGAGCAGTACTTC
-,TRBV7-3,TRBJ2-2,TRBD2,CASSLTSGVETGELFF,TGTGCCAGCAGCTTGACTAGCGGGGTTGAAACCGGGGAGCTGTTTTTT
-,TRBV3-1/TRBV3-2,TRBJ1-2,TRBD1,CASSQSSGQGDHGYTF,TGTGCCAGCAGCCAATCATCGGGACAGGGGGACCATGGCTACACCTTC
-,TRBV10-3,TRBJ2-2,-,CAISPGIGELFF,TGTGCCATCAGTCCGGGTATCGGGGAGCTGTTTTTT
-,TRBV15,TRBJ1-2,TRBD1,CATSGASTGSYGYTF,TGTGCCACCAGCGGGGCCTCGACAGGGAGCTATGGCTACACCTTC
once,TRBV30,TRBJ2-1,-,CAWRLKQGNEQFF,TGTGCCTGGCGCCTAAAACAGGGCAATGAGCAGTTCTTC
-,TRBV2,TRBJ1-2,TRBD1,CASSKSLDRDYGYTF,TGTGCCAGCAGCAAATCTCTGGACAGGGACTATGGCTACACCTTC
-,TRBV21-1,TRBJ2-7,-,CASQGKGTGTYEQYF,TGTGCCAGCCAAGGTAAAGGGACAGGGACCTACGAGCAGTACTTC
-,TRBV30,TRBJ1-5,TRBD1,CAWSHRGAGQPQHF,TGTGCCTGGAGCCACAGGGGTGCGGGTCAGCCCCAGCATTTT
-,TRBV5-4,TRBJ1-1,TRBD1,CASSPQDRRRTEAFF,TGTGCCAGCAGCCCACAGGACAGGAGAAGGACTGAAGCTTTCTTT
-,TRBV7-2,TRBJ1-1,-,CASSSQTGTEAFF,TGTGCCAGCAGCTCGCAAACGGGGACTGAAGCTTTCTTT
-,TRBV4-1,TRBJ1-2,-,CASSQAEGNYGYTF,TGCGCCAGCAGCCAAGCTGAGGGAAACTATGGCTACACCTTC
-,TRBV11-1,TRBJ2-7,TRBD1,CASSFMTGGENEQYF,TGTGCCAGCAGCTTTATGACAGGGGGCGAAAACGAGCAGTACTTC
-,TRBV7-2,TRBJ1-5,TRBD1,CASSRQGDQPQHF,TGTGCCAGCAGCAGACAGGGGGATCAGCCCCAGCATTTT
-,TRBV5-1,TRBJ2-2,TRBD1,CASSAGTGEDGELFF,TGCGCCAGCAGCGCGGGGACAGGGGAAGACGGGGAGCTGTTTTTT
-,TRBV3-1/TRBV3-2,TRBJ1-1,-,CASSQETGTEAFF,TGTGCCAGCAGCCAAGAAACCGGCACTGAAGCTTTCTTT
-,TRBV6-5,TRBJ2-7,-,CASSYSRPERGYEQYF,TGTGCCAGCAGTTACTCGAGGCCGGAAAGAGGCTACGAGCAGTACTTC
-,TRBV7-3,TRBJ2-7,TRBD2,CASSTSGGAYEQYF,TGTGCCAGCAGCACTAGCGGGGGGGCTTACGAGCAGTACTTC
-,TRBV5-4,TRBJ2-1,-,CASSLLSDEQFF,TGTGCCAGCAGCTTGCTGAGCGATGAGCAGTTCTTC
-,TRBV4-2,TRBJ2-3,TRBD2,CASSLGLAGGDTQYF,TGTGCCAGCAGCCTAGGACTAGCGGGGGGAGATACGCAGTATTTT
-,TRBV9,TRBJ2-3,TRBD2,CASSVPLAGASTDTQYF,TGTGCCAGCAGCGTACCGCTAGCGGGGGCTAGCACAGATACGCAGTATTTT
-,TRBV7-9,TRBJ1-5,-,CASSLSLSGANQPQHF,TGTGCCAGCAGCTTATCTCTGTCAGGGGCGAATCAGCCCCAGCATTTT
few,TRBV2,TRBJ1-3,-,CASRSTGSGNTIYF,TGTGCCAGTCGATCCACAGGGTCTGGAAACACCATATATTTT
few,TRBV5-8,TRBJ1-1,TRBD1,CASSLSDRVNTEAFF,TGTGCCAGCAGCTTGTCCGACAGGGTGAACACTGAAGCTTTCTTT
-,TRBV5-4,TRBJ2-5,-,CASSLANREETQYF,TGTGCCAGCAGCTTGGCTAACAGGGAAGAGACCCAGTACTTC
-,TRBV7-9,TRBJ2-7,TRBD1,CASSLGTGRTYEQYF,TGTGCCAGCAGCTTAGGGACAGGGAGAACCTACGAGCAGTACTTC
-,TRBV9,TRBJ2-2,TRBD1,CASSARIQGGTGELFF,TGTGCCAGCAGCGCCAGGATACAGGGGGGAACCGGGGAGCTGTTTTTT
once,TRBV18,TRBJ1-5,TRBD1,CASSPPGQGIFRPQHF,TGTGCCAGCTCACCACCCGGACAGGGTATATTTCGGCCCCAGCATTTT
-,TRBV27,TRBJ2-7,-,CASSGGTLSYEQYF,TGTGCCAGCAGTGGTGGGACACTATCCTACGAGCAGTACTTC
-,TRBV6-6,TRBJ2-2,TRBD2,CASGEGPNTGELFF,TGTGCCAGCGGGGAGGGGCCGAACACCGGGGAGCTGTTTTTT
-,TRBV3-1/TRBV3-2,TRBJ2-6,-,CASSPHGSGANVLTF,TGTGCCAGCAGCCCTCACGGCTCTGGGGCCAACGTCCTGACTTTC
few,TRBV4-1,TRBJ2-7,-,CASSDGDSASYEQYF,TGCGCCAGCAGCGATGGGGACTCAGCCTCCTACGAGCAGTACTTC
-,TRBV5-1,TRBJ2-7,-,CASSLQGSYEQYF,TGCGCCAGCAGCTTGCAGGGCTCCTACGAGCAGTACTTC
-,TRBV7-6,TRBJ1-6,TRBD1,CASSPGQGKNSPLHF,TGTGCCAGCAGCCCGGGACAGGGCAAGAATTCACCCCTCCACTTT
-,TRBV19,TRBJ2-7,TRBD1,CASSIQGAYEQYF,TGTGCCAGTAGTATACAGGGGGCCTACGAGCAGTACTTC
-,TRBV29-1,TRBJ2-5,-,CSVDDSQETQYF,TGCAGCGTTGATGACAGCCAAGAGACCCAGTACTTC
once,TRBV19,TRBJ2-1,TRBD2,CASSRGRGAGEQFF,TGTGCCAGTAGTAGAGGGCGGGGGGCAGGTGAGCAGTTCTTC
-,TRBV4-1,TRBJ2-7,-,CASSQGQTATYEQYF,TGCGCCAGCAGCCAGGGGCAAACAGCGACCTACGAGCAGTACTTC
few,TRBV7-9,TRBJ1-6,TRBD1,CASSRGQTNSPLHF,TGTGCCAGCAGCAGGGGACAGACCAATTCACCCCTCCACTTT
-,TRBV7-2,TRBJ1-6,-,CASRLSGASYNSPLHF,TGTGCCAGCAGACTGAGCGGGGCCTCCTATAATTCACCCCTCCACTTT
-,TRBV6-2/TRBV6-3,TRBJ1-2,TRBD1,CASSDPDRIKGYGYTF,TGTGCCAGCAGCGACCCGGACAGGATCAAGGGCTATGGCTACACCTTC
-,TRBV7-3,TRBJ2-1,-,CASSAQGSTYNEQFF,TGTGCCAGCAGCGCCCAGGGTTCGACCTACAATGAGCAGTTCTTC
-,TRBV20-1,TRBJ2-7,TRBD1,CSASGGQGGIEQYF,TGCAGTGCTAGTGGCGGACAGGGGGGGATAGAGCAGTACTTC
-,TRBV7-8,TRBJ2-2,TRBD2,CASRPRLAAKRNGELFF,TGTGCCAGCAGACCTCGACTAGCGGCTAAGAGAAACGGGGAGCTGTTTTTT
-,TRBV6-5,TRBJ1-6,TRBD1,CASLRTGGGSPLHF,TGTGCCAGCCTACGGACAGGGGGCGGGTCACCCCTCCACTTT
-,TRBV18,TRBJ2-5,TRBD2,CASSPNRPLAAMGETQYF,TGTGCCAGCTCACCCAACCGTCCACTAGCGGCCATGGGGGAGACCCAGTACTTC
once,TRBV28,TRBJ1-4,TRBD1,CASTLQGAGDEKLFF,TGTGCCAGCACCCTGCAGGGGGCGGGGGATGAAAAACTGTTTTTT